This entry is about one T cell receptor (beta chain). No cognate antigen has been identified for it. Base qualities were left out, and no much larger clone turns up one base away. This entry belongs to a study of T-cell memory formation after mild COVID-19 (dated by TCRdb to about 2021). For context, the study as a whole: Most TCR sequence clusters were specific to one of the two donors. Two young, previously healthy adult volunteers made up the cohort, one male and one female. T-cell clones expanding and contracting after mild COVID-19 in a couple of donors were tracked by longitudinal TCRalpha and TCRbeta repertoire sequencing.

Ficoll-Paque density gradient centrifugation was the method used to isolate PBMCs. Overall study results and their limits: The study covered only a couple of mild cases, and larger cohorts including severe cases with pre-infection samples were considered necessary. Contracting CD4+ clones were found mainly in CM and EM memory subsets, while CD8+ clones were enriched in EMRA. SARS-CoV-2 specificity of the second-wave clones peaking on day 37 was not confirmed. Clones that contracted from day 15 to 85 showed balanced CD4/CD8 phenotypes, whereas a second wave of clones that expanded from day 15 to 37 leaned towards CD4+. Some responding clones were detected in pre-infection memory, suggesting pre-existing cross-reactive memory T cells joined the SARS-CoV-2 response.

This sample was sequenced with an Illumina NovaSeq 6000. Using 5'RACE with constant-segment primers, TCRalpha and TCRbeta cDNA libraries were constructed, with sample barcodes and unique molecular identifiers added in the process. RNA was extracted from every sample with Trizol reagent. Libraries were amplified in two PCR steps, with a second sample barcode and Illumina TruSeq adapters added in the second step. Libraries were sequenced on an Illumina NovaSeq with 2 x 150 bp paired-end reads. The original methods were these. With migec v1.2.7, reads were demultiplexed and then collapsed into UMI-guided consensus sequences. Using mixcr v2.1.11, UMI consensuses were aligned to TRA and TRB V and J templates and then assembled into clonotypes. A clonotype was counted as expanded or contracted only if both edgeR and NoisET called the change significant, with noise models trained on biological replicates. For edgeR calls, the cutoffs were a false discovery rate-adjusted p below 0.01 and a log2 fold-change threshold of 1. As an exploratory analysis of dynamics, PCA with hierarchical clustering was applied to max-normalized trajectories of the 1000 most abundant clonotypes. Each responding clone was given a CD4 or CD8 phenotype based on the CD4+ and CD8+ repertoires, which had been sequenced separately. The public reads were run again by TCRdb, first through fastp at Q25 and then through MiXCR, and only productive beta chains were kept. One record per CDR3 amino acid sequence lists the most common genes and DNA. It is TCRdb's table, rather than the study itself, that gives the V and J calls and clone size. In this sample the table shows a few hundred thousand distinct CDR3 sequences, 7.5% to 10% of which occur a single time. 20% to 25% of the sample comes from the top ten.

V ends up 4 bases short and J 15 bases short, with an unmatched junction base count of 27. CDR1 and CDR2 are drawn from the germline V gene (reference sequence): MNHEY, SMNVEV. The CDR3 covers 18 residues, taking in both the cysteine and the phenylalanine. Only the CDR3 portion is preserved as DNA: 54 bases, with reading frame beginning at the first base. The receptor was derived from a man younger than 35 who had mild COVID-19 (a few samples of this study predate the infection). The sample titles of this study are shuffled in the database, so cell type and time point are left out; the donor was told from shared clones. The receptor chain draws on TRBV27 and TRBJ2-1, and TRBD2 aligns with 7 junction nucleotides. Sequenced input: PBMCs or a T cell subset sorted from them (not recorded which). Read as DNA, the sequence is TGTGCCAGCAGTTCCACGACGGGAGGACCCCAAACAATGAGGTGGAGGTTCTTC. This yields the protein CASSSTTGGPQTMRWRFF.